These 25 T cell receptor beta chains came from one sample sequenced in a study of T cells expressing NK-cell markers. Using the 5' RACE reads, TCRdb records one entry per CDR3 protein without DNA. The sample table includes 200,000 to 300,000 distinct CDR3 sequences. Material: blood T cells: a sorted CD56 or NKG2C T cell subset, CD4+ or CD8+ T cells, or bulk PBMC T cells (not recorded which). The origin of the receptors is a woman aged 18 to 69 in good health.

This sequence joins TRBV14 and TRBJ2-5; the D call from TCRdb, TRBD1, cannot be confirmed without DNA. This CDR3 is built from 16 residues. Germline-derived CDR1 and CDR2 are SGHDN and FVKESK. CDR3 loop: CASSRLLTAGKETQYF.

The chain combines TRBV2 with TRBJ2-5; TCRdb's assignment of TRBD2 cannot be checked, as there is no DNA. Germline V CDR1 and CDR2: SNHLY, FYNNEI. This CDR3 region has 15 residues. This chain's CDR3 is CASSLYRALRETQYF.

The V gene is TRBV4-3, the J gene TRBJ2-1; TCRdb names TRBD2, which stays unverified in the absence of DNA. Germline V CDR1 and CDR2: LGHNA, YSLEER. The CDR3 sequence is 14 residues long. Here the CDR3 reads CASSQDAAGNEQFF.

The chain has TRBV6-1 and TRBJ1-5; TCRdb calls TRBD1, which cannot be checked without DNA. The CDR3 runs 15 residues. Germline assignment: CDR1 MNHNS and CDR2 SASEGT. The CDR3 spells CASSPTTGGLQPQHF.

The chain joins TRBV4-3 to TRBJ2-1; as DNA is missing, the TRBD2 call by TCRdb cannot be tested. Germline loops: CDR1 LGHNA, CDR2 YSLEER. This CDR3 region has 16 residues. CDR3 region: CASSQDAGLAVNEQFF.

The CDR3 region is CSIRTGGYEQYF. The rearrangement links TRBV29-1 to TRBJ2-7; TCRdb lists TRBD1, though no DNA is available to test this call. In germline, CDR1 is SQVTM, CDR2 ANQGSEA. The CDR3 is made up of 12 amino acids.

This chain links TRBV24-1 with TRBJ2-7. The CDR3 has 13 residues. Looked up from germline, CDR1 is KGHDR and CDR2 is SFDVKD. CDR3 amino acids: CATSDAGDHEQYF.

The chain employs TRBV20-1 and TRBJ2-1. The CDR3 has 12 residues. Germline loops: CDR1 DFQATT, CDR2 SNEGSKA (reference sequence). The CDR3 here is CSVGEPYNEQFF.

The V call is TRBV20-1, the J call TRBJ1-1. The CDR3 length is 15 residues. Germline-derived CDR1 and CDR2 are DFQATT and SNEGSKA (reference sequence). CDR3 loop: CSARDLGLPNTEAFF.

The J gene is TRBJ2-2, the V gene TRBV11-3; TCRdb proposes TRBD1, but this gene call is untestable without DNA. The germline CDR1 and CDR2 sequences are SGHNT and YENEEA. The CDR3 extends over 13 amino acids. The CDR3 sequence is CASSARGTGELFF.

V gene TRBV20-1 combines with J gene TRBJ2-5; TCRdb outputs TRBD2, but without DNA this stays unchecked. Germline V gene sequence: CDR1 DFQATT, CDR2 SNEGSKA (reference sequence). The CDR3 is 15 amino acids. CDR3 in amino acids: CSVRAGGRGPMTQYF.

The chain has TRBV19 and TRBJ2-5. Germline lookup yields CDR1 LNHDA and CDR2 SQIVND (reference sequence). CDR3 size: 13 residues. The CDR3: CASSSTPGGTQYF.

This chain joins TRBV5-1 and TRBJ1-4; the D call from TCRdb, TRBD1, cannot be confirmed without DNA. The germline CDR1 and CDR2 sequences are SGHRS and YFSETQ. CDR3 length: 17 amino acids. The CDR3 reads CASSLPSTGRTNEKLFF.

This chain links TRBV29-1 with TRBJ2-1. Germline lookup yields CDR1 SQVTM and CDR2 ANQGSEA. The CDR3 totals 14 residues. The CDR3: CSVPNFPSYNEQFF.

The V gene is TRBV20-1, the J gene TRBJ2-5; TCRdb indicates TRBD2, and absent DNA this call remains unverified. The CDR3 contains 15 residues. Germline CDR1 DFQATT, CDR2 SNEGSKA (reference sequence). This CDR3 reads CSAERAGAYQETQYF.

The V call is TRBV5-1, the J call TRBJ2-7; TCRdb's D call, TRBD1, is unchecked because there is no DNA. Germline V gene lookup returns CDR1 SGHRS and CDR2 YFSETQ. This CDR3 region has 14 residues. CDR3 residues: CASSLDSGRYEQYF.

The rearrangement joins TRBV12-3 or TRBV12-4 to TRBJ1-2; absent DNA, TCRdb's TRBD1 call cannot be checked. The CDR3 consists of 13 residues. CDR3 sequence: CASSFYTSGIDTF.

The gene calls are TRBV12-3 or TRBV12-4 and TRBJ1-5; lacking DNA, the TRBD1 call made by TCRdb goes unchecked. This CDR3 comprises 14 residues. The CDR3 region is CASSSTGDGQPQHF.

V and J are TRBV29-1 and TRBJ2-3; the TCRdb call, TRBD1, lacks DNA for checking. CDR1 is SQVTM, CDR2 ANQGSEA, per germline. This CDR3 has 14 amino acids. The chain's CDR3 is CSLALDRGADTQYF.

The chain is built from TRBV18 and TRBJ1-1; absent DNA, TCRdb's TRBD1 call cannot be checked. The germline V gene encodes CDR1 KGHSH and CDR2 LQKENI. The CDR3 totals 15 residues. CDR3 in amino acids: CASSRSEGGGAEAFF.

This chain links TRBV11-2 with TRBJ2-5. This CDR3 spans 15 amino acids. Germline V CDR1 and CDR2: SGHAT, FQNNGV. The CDR3 spells CASSLGTALGETQYF.

V is TRBV29-1 and J is TRBJ1-1. The germline CDR1 and CDR2 sequences are SQVTM and ANQGSEA. The CDR3 is 13 amino acids. The CDR3 protein is CSAPLFSNTEAFF.

V is TRBV29-1 and J is TRBJ2-1; TCRdb outputs TRBD1, but without DNA this stays unchecked. Germline V gives CDR1 SQVTM, CDR2 ANQGSEA. The CDR3 length is 14 residues. The CDR3 protein is CSGERGTGAYEQFF.

The chain joins TRBV6-5 to TRBJ2-1; the TRBD1 assignment by TCRdb is unverifiable without DNA. The CDR3 loop spans 16 amino acids. Germline V gene data show CDR1 as MNHEY and CDR2 as SVGAGI. This CDR3 is CASSFRHRGGHNEQFF.

J is TRBJ1-5 and V is TRBV20-1; TCRdb's assignment of TRBD1 cannot be checked, as there is no DNA. This CDR3 comprises 13 residues. Germline CDR1 and CDR2: DFQATT and SNEGSKA (reference sequence). CDR3 loop: CSAGKPSNQPQHF.